This T cell receptor (beta chain) was captured by sequencing in a study of neurological immune-mediated disorders. Study-wide points: Phylogenetic analysis grouped 18 of 34 multiple sclerosis patients' repertoires together, suggesting a possible repertoire signature. The greatest degree of TCR clonal expansion was observed in HTLV-1-associated myelopathy, with the lowest in multiple sclerosis, below that of healthy controls. None of the CDR3 amino acid sequences found in expanded clones was shared across subjects. This suggests that the TCR-beta repertoires were private in all groups.

Trimming took off 0 bases at V and 6 bases at J, with 11 bases between the two ends. Germline CDR1 is SGHRS and CDR2 is YFSETQ. CDR3 size: 14 residues. cDNA synthesis was performed by 5'RACE with 10-nucleotide random UMIs. TCRdb ran MiXCR on the 5' RACE reads and lists one entry per CDR3 protein. The table lists roughly 70,000 distinct CDR3 sequences, 5.2% of them singletons. This clonotype has at least ten counts. Its specificity is not known. The sequenced sample was PBMCs. The chain recombines TRBV5-1 with TRBJ2-3; D gene uncertain. This TCR was recovered from a woman aged 30 to 39 with multiple sclerosis. As DNA, the CDR3 is TGCGCCAGCAGCTTGGAACTACCACTCGATACGCAGTATTTT. Translation gives CASSLELPLDTQYF.